This passage covers 19 T cell receptor beta chains from one sample sequenced in a study of blood T cells in healthy people across ages. It was with a sample-barcoded 5' primer and a J-beta primer mix that a second PCR of about 7 to 12 cycles was run. TCRdb ran MiXCR on the 5' RACE reads and lists one entry per CDR3 protein. Of over a million distinct CDR3 sequences detected, roughly a quarter appear once; the ten largest clones hold around 0.75%. This sample was also put to use in a study of T cells of mothers and their children.

The specimen sequenced was blood. The source of these receptors is a girl aged 2 to 10 in good health.

The chain carries TRBV20-1 and TRBJ2-7; 10 positions agree with TRBD2. Germline CDR1 and CDR2: DFQATT and SNEGSKA (reference sequence). The CDR3 contains 16 residues. V was clipped by 6 bases and J by 7 bases; unmatched bases: 18. CDR3 protein: CSAEYASGGLGSEQYF. In DNA form, the CDR3 reads TGCAGTGCCGAGTACGCTAGCGGGGGCCTGGGGAGTGAGCAGTACTTC.

The J gene is TRBJ2-7, the V gene TRBV20-1, with D unclear. Trimming shortened V by 4 bases and J by 0 bases, and 10 bases separated the two germline ends. CDR1 DFQATT and CDR2 SNEGSKA come from the germline V gene (reference sequence). This CDR3 has 13 amino acids. Here the CDR3 reads CSAKPNLSYEQYF. In DNA form, the CDR3 reads TGCAGTGCTAAACCGAACCTCTCCTACGAGCAGTACTTC.

The rearrangement joins TRBV4-3 to TRBJ2-7; D ambiguous. This CDR3 contains 15 residues. Germline V gene lookup returns CDR1 LGHNA and CDR2 YSLEER. The ends were cut back, 0 bases at V and 5 bases at J, with 14 bases in the middle. CDR3 bases: TGCGCCAGCAGCCAAGATTTGCTGGTATTCGACGAGCAGTACTTC. Amino acids: CASSQDLLVFDEQYF.

This clonotype turned up a few times. V and J are TRBV20-1 and TRBJ2-7; D call uncertain. CDR3 size: 14 residues. The ends were cut back, 6 bases at V and 2 bases at J, with 17 bases in the middle. Per germline, CDR1 DFQATT and CDR2 SNEGSKA (reference sequence). The CDR3 sequence is CSAPERWRPYEQYF. The CDR3 nucleotides are TGCAGTGCCCCCGAGCGTTGGCGCCCCTACGAGCAGTACTTC.

This clonotype turned up a few times. The gene calls are TRBV9 and TRBJ2-5, with TRBD1 identical over 8 bases. The J call is doubtful: the DNA matches TRBJ2-1 better. Germline CDR1 reads SGDLS; CDR2 reads YYNGEE. This CDR3 is built from 16 residues. The CDR3 reads CASSGRGQVTYNEQFF. The DNA for the CDR3 is TGTGCCAGCAGCGGGCGGGGACAGGTGACCTACAATGAGCAGTTCTTC.

The V call is TRBV29-1, the J call TRBJ1-2, with D maybe TRBD1 (5 bases). This CDR3 is 11 amino acids long. Germline lookup yields CDR1 SQVTM and CDR2 ANQGSEA. Trimming stripped 4 bases from V and 6 bases from J, with 9 bases between. CDR3 coding DNA: TGCAGCGTTGGTTTACAGGATGGCTACACCTTC. It yields the protein CSVGLQDGYTF.

This clonotype occurred a few times. This chain connects TRBV14 to TRBJ1-1; D call uncertain. The CDR3 is made up of 16 amino acids. The V end was cut by 4 bases, the J end by 4 bases, with 19 bases between. Germline lookup yields CDR1 SGHDN and CDR2 FVKESK. CDR3 protein: CASSPPLGREGTEAFF. For the CDR3, the DNA is TGTGCCAGCAGCCCCCCTCTTGGGCGGGAGGGCACTGAAGCTTTCTTT.

Only one count was recorded for this clonotype. The rearrangement links TRBV20-1 to TRBJ2-1, with 9 nucleotides matching TRBD2. CDR1 and CDR2 from the germline V gene are DFQATT and SNEGSKA (reference sequence). J gave up 8 bases and V 1 base, and 12 bases lay outside the gene matches. This CDR3 contains 16 residues. This CDR3 reads CSARGDSGGTEDEQFF. The CDR3 region has the DNA TGCAGTGCTAGAGGAGATAGCGGGGGCACCGAGGATGAGCAGTTCTTC.

This clonotype came up a few times. The J gene is TRBJ1-1, the V gene TRBV12-5; TRBD1 might be the D (5 bases). The CDR3 length is 15 residues. CDR1 is LGHNT and CDR2 is FRNRAP in the germline V gene. V was pared by 6 bases and J by 8 bases, with 22 bases between. The CDR3 reads CASGAPLLGDEEAFF. CDR3 coding DNA: TGTGCTAGTGGGGCCCCCCTCCTTGGGGACGAGGAAGCTTTCTTT.

This clonotype was detected ten times or more. The chain recombines TRBV10-3 with TRBJ2-6, with 8 nucleotides matching TRBD1. The length of the CDR3 is 17 residues. CDR1 ENHRY and CDR2 SYGVKD come from the germline V gene. V lost 6 bases and J lost 0; bases outside the gene matches: 7. CDR3 residues: CAISGGQDLSGANVLTF. The CDR3 DNA sequence: TGTGCCATCAGCGGGGGACAGGACCTCTCTGGGGCCAACGTCCTGACTTTC.

This clonotype was counted a few times. The chain links TRBV11-3 to TRBJ2-4; D is undetermined. V lost 3 bases to trimming and J lost 3 bases, with 15 bases between them. The CDR3 totals 16 residues. Germline values: CDR1 SGHNT, CDR2 YENEEA. In DNA, the CDR3 is TGTGCCAGCAGCTTCGAAGGCCAGTTCGGCAAAAACATTCAGTACTTC. This sequence encodes CASSFEGQFGKNIQYF.

This clonotype came up a few times. The chain has TRBV7-2 and TRBJ2-5, with 12 positions matching TRBD2. The last part of the DNA fits TRBJ2-1 better; the J call may be wrong. CDR3 length equals 15 residues. The germline CDR1 and CDR2 sequences are SGHTA and FQGNSA. DNA for the CDR3: TGTGCCAGCAGCTTACGGACTAGCGGGGTAGGTGAGCAGTTCTTC. Translation: CASSLRTSGVGEQFF.

The chain couples TRBV6-6 to TRBJ1-4; D perhaps matches TRBD1 (5 bases). CDR1 and CDR2 (germline): MNHNY, SVGAGI (reference sequence). The germline V and J ends were trimmed by 3 bases and 3 bases, with 14 bases remaining between them. The CDR3 has 16 amino acids. CDR3 sequence reads: CASSYWGGVSNEKLFF. CDR3 nucleotides: TGTGCCAGCAGTTATTGGGGCGGAGTGTCTAATGAAAAACTGTTTTTT.

In this sample, this clonotype turned up a few times. The chain is built from TRBV4-2 and TRBJ1-3; no definite D call. This CDR3 region has 16 residues. V lost 1 base to trimming and J lost 0 bases, with 10 bases between them. CDR1 LGHNA and CDR2 YNFKEQ come from the germline V gene. The CDR3 loop reads CASSQVEGGSGNTIYF. In nucleotides, the CDR3 is TGTGCCAGCAGCCAAGTTGAGGGAGGCTCTGGAAACACCATATATTTT.

The chain has TRBV20-1 and TRBJ2-4, with D possibly being TRBD2 (6 bases). Germline V gene sequence: CDR1 DFQATT, CDR2 SNEGSKA (reference sequence). V was cut by 3 bases and J by 2 bases, with 11 bases left in between. This CDR3 contains 14 residues. The chain's CDR3 is CSARPSVTKNIQYF. The CDR3 region has the DNA TGCAGTGCTAGGCCTAGCGTAACCAAAAACATTCAGTACTTC.

In this sample, this clonotype turned up a few times. This chain uses TRBV28 with TRBJ2-6, with TRBD2 matching 10 bases. CDR3 length: 13 residues. The germline gives CDR1 MDHEN, CDR2 SYDVKM. DNA of the CDR3: TGTGGGACTAGCGGTTCTGGGGCCAACGTCCTGACTTTC. This encodes CGTSGSGANVLTF.

The gene calls are TRBV5-4 and TRBJ2-3; a possible D gene is TRBD1 (6 bases). Trimming stripped 8 bases from V and 2 bases from J, with 15 bases between. This CDR3 comprises 14 residues. The V gene's germline CDR1 is SGHNT and CDR2 YYREEE (reference sequence). In DNA form, the CDR3 reads TGTGCCAGTAGCCCGGACAGAACCACAGATACGCAGTATTTT. Translation: CASSPDRTTDTQYF.

In its sample, this clonotype was seen once. This rearrangement joins TRBV28 to TRBJ2-7, with D unresolved. The germline V gene encodes CDR1 MDHEN and CDR2 SYDVKM. V lost 4 bases and J 5 bases, leaving 15 bases between the germline ends. This CDR3 is 14 amino acids long. CDR3 sequence (DNA): TGTGCCAGCAGTTACGCGAATGCTTGGAACGAGCAGTACTTC. Its protein is CASSYANAWNEQYF.

The CDR3 nucleotides are TGCAGTGCGATGACCGGGACTACTTACGAGCAGTACTTC. It is translated as CSAMTGTTYEQYF. This chain joins TRBV20-1 and TRBJ2-5; 7 bases agree with TRBD2. The J call is doubtful: the DNA matches TRBJ2-7 better. The CDR3 consists of 13 residues. Germline V CDR1 and CDR2: DFQATT, SNEGSKA (reference sequence).